The 6 T cell receptor beta chains in this list originate from one sample, sequenced in a study of blood T cells in healthy people across ages. It was with a sample-barcoded 5' primer and a J-beta primer mix that a second PCR of about 6 to 12 cycles was run. MiXCR was run by TCRdb on the 5' RACE reads, yielding one entry per CDR3 protein. This sample has about 780,000 distinct CDR3 sequences, with under 30% found just once. The same specimen was also included in a second study, on T cells of mothers and their children.

Sequenced sample: blood. These receptors were collected from a boy aged 5 to 17 in good health.

This clonotype was detected only a few times. V is TRBV7-2 and J is TRBJ2-1; D not certain. The CDR3 spans 13 residues. Trimming shortened V by 5 bases and J by 2 bases, and 7 bases separated the two germline ends. Germline assignment: CDR1 SGHTA and CDR2 FQGNSA. The CDR3 bases are TGTGCCAGCAGCCCCCTCCCCTACAATGAGCAGTTCTTC. It codes for CASSPLPYNEQFF.

The chain uses TRBV15 and TRBJ1-2; D possibly corresponds to TRBD1 (5 bases). This CDR3 contains 13 residues. Germline V gives CDR1 LNHNV, CDR2 YYDKDF (reference sequence). Between the trimmed V and J ends, which lost 2 bases and 4 bases, there was a span of 8 bases. CDR3 nucleotide sequence: TGTGCCACCAGCAGAACCGGGGGCTATGGCTACACCTTC. As protein: CATSRTGGYGYTF. Full variable domain (outside the CDR3, taken from reference TRBV15 and TRBJ1-2): DAMVIQNPRYQVTQFGKPVTLSCSQTLNHNVMYWYQQKSSQAPKLLFHYYDKDFNNEADTPDNFQSRRPNTSFCFLDIRSPGLGDTAMYLCATSRTGGYGYTFGSGTRLTVV.

This chain connects TRBV29-1 to TRBJ2-7; 11 bases align to TRBD2. V dropped 2 bases and J dropped 4; count of bases not matched to a gene: 1. The CDR3 is made up of 13 amino acids. CDR1 and CDR2 from the germline V gene are SQVTM and ANQGSEA. CDR3 in DNA: TGCAGCGTTGAAAGACTAGCGGGGTACGAGCAGTACTTC. Its translation: CSVERLAGYEQYF.

J is TRBJ1-4 and V is TRBV7-9, with 7 bases fitting TRBD1. The germline V gene encodes CDR1 SEHNR and CDR2 FQNEAQ (reference sequence). After removal of 5 bases from V and 2 bases from J, the junction contained 5 bases not matched to a gene. The CDR3 loop spans 15 amino acids. The CDR3 DNA reads as TGTGCCAGCAGCCCCCCAGGGGGGACTAATGAAAAACTGTTTTTT. The encoded protein is CASSPPGGTNEKLFF. Filled out from reference TRBV7-9 and TRBJ1-4, the complete variable domain reads DTGVSQNPRHKITKRGQNVTFRCDPISEHNRLYWYRQTLGQGPEFLTYFQNEAQLEKSRLLSDRFSAERPKGSFSTLEIQRTEQGDSAMYLCASSPPGGTNEKLFFGSGTQLSVL.

The chain uses TRBV19 and TRBJ2-6; TRBD2 agrees at 9 bases. The CDR3 spans 16 residues. The germline gives CDR1 LNHDA, CDR2 SQIVND (reference sequence). After removal of 8 bases from V and 0 bases from J, the junction contained 5 bases not matched to a gene. As DNA, the CDR3 is TGTGCCAGTGGTCTAGCGGGGACCTCTGGGGCCAACGTCCTGACTTTC. It codes for CASGLAGTSGANVLTF.

The chain recombines TRBV2 with TRBJ2-2, with TRBD1 identical over 9 bases. The V segment lost 6 bases and the J segment 7 bases; nucleotides outside the gene matches: 6. Per the germline V gene, CDR1 is SNHLY and CDR2 is FYNNEI. CDR3 size: 14 residues. The CDR3: CASSLGQGIGELFF. As DNA, the CDR3 is TGTGCCAGCAGCCTAGGACAGGGGATCGGGGAGCTGTTTTTT.